These 9 T cell receptor beta chains share one sample of origin, sequenced in a study of molecular identifiers for immune sequencing clone quantification. TCRdb passed the PCR reads through MiXCR, listing each CDR3 protein once. The repertoire has over 600,000 distinct CDR3 sequences, roughly 21% of them found once; the top ten carry 0.85%. The sequencing input was naive CD8+ T cells from blood, with Jurkat cell RNA spiked in. Subset described: FACS-sorted CD8+CD4-CCR7+CD45RA+ naive T cells. The receptors here all came from a human donor in good health. Some libraries in this study had Jurkat cell RNA spiked in.

V gene TRBV19 combines with J gene TRBJ1-6; D not resolved. CDR1 LNHDA and CDR2 SQIVND come from the germline V gene (reference sequence). V lost 8 bases to trimming and J lost 7 bases, with 15 bases between them. This CDR3 contains 14 residues. The CDR3 coding sequence is TGTGCCAGTGGTCTCTCGGCGACAAATTCACCCCTCCACTTT. It yields the protein CASGLSATNSPLHF.

This clonotype was seen ten or more times. The gene calls are TRBV18 and TRBJ2-3; 7 bases fit TRBD2. V shed 0 bases and J 2 bases; nucleotides not matched to a gene: 2. Germline values: CDR1 KGHSH, CDR2 LQKENI. The CDR3 spans 15 residues. CDR3 amino acids: CASSPPAGITDTQYF. For the CDR3, the DNA is TGTGCCAGCTCACCACCAGCGGGGATCACAGATACGCAGTATTTT.

This clonotype was seen more than once but under ten times. V gene TRBV7-9 combines with J gene TRBJ1-2; no clear D. This CDR3 has 15 amino acids. V was pared by 7 bases and J by 1 base, with 16 bases between. CDR1 and CDR2 (germline): SEHNR, FQNEAQ (reference sequence). DNA of the CDR3: TGTGCCAGCACCTCACTCACTCAGCTTAACTATGGCTACACCTTC. This gives the protein CASTSLTQLNYGYTF.

Comment on this clonotype: This clone may be a read error of a much larger clone one base away. The gene calls are TRBV12-3 or TRBV12-4 and TRBJ2-3; TRBD2 matches 8 bases. The CDR3 is made up of 16 amino acids. This CDR3 is CASRSTLAGYTDTQCF. For the CDR3, the DNA is TGTGCCAGCAGGTCGACCCTAGCGGGCTACACAGATACGCAGTGTTTT.

This clonotype was observed at least ten times. This chain connects TRBV29-1 to TRBJ2-1; TRBD1 or TRBD2 may be the D gene (6 bases each). Trimming removed 2 bases from V and 7 bases from J, with 24 bases in between. This CDR3 region has 17 residues. Germline-derived CDR1 and CDR2 are SQVTM and ANQGSEA. The CDR3 here is CSVEPKEGRGFMNEQFF. In nucleotides, the CDR3 is TGCAGCGTTGAACCCAAGGAGGGCAGGGGATTTATGAATGAGCAGTTCTTC.

Points on this clonotype: A read error may be the cause here, since a much bigger clone is one base away. The rearrangement links TRBV10-3 to TRBJ2-7, with D possibly matching TRBD2 (5 bases). Germline CDR1 and CDR2: ENHRY and SYGVKD. The length of the CDR3 is 13 residues. The CDR3 DNA reads TGTGTCATCAGTGAAGCGGACGGCTACGAGCAGTACTTC. Protein: CVISEADGYEQYF.

This clonotype occurred many times. J is TRBJ2-7 and V is TRBV7-2, with D unresolved. This CDR3 is built from 14 residues. CDR1 is SGHTA, CDR2 FQGNSA, per germline. The V and J ends lost 1 base and 3 bases respectively, with 10 bases between them. CDR3 sequence (DNA): TGTGCCAGCAGCTTAGGTGGCAGCTTCTACGAGCAGTACTTC. Protein: CASSLGGSFYEQYF.

Notes on this clonotype: A much larger clone differs from this one at a single base, so this may be a read error. The chain combines TRBV29-1 with TRBJ2-2; either TRBD1 or TRBD2 may supply D (5 bases each). Germline CDR1 and CDR2: SQVTM and ANQGSEA. The V and J ends lost 1 base and 8 bases respectively, with 5 bases between them. The CDR3 runs to 11 residues. The CDR3 DNA reads TGCAGCGTTGAAGGGGGGGGGGAGCTGTTTTTT. It specifies CSVEGGGELFF.

This clonotype was counted ten times or more. The V and J genes are TRBV6-2 or TRBV6-3 and TRBJ1-1; D gene uncertain. Trimming took 7 bases from V and 5 from J, leaving 14 bases between them. The germline V gene encodes CDR1 MNHEY and CDR2 SVGEGT. CDR3 length equals 13 residues. CDR3 sequence: CASIRPSGTEAFF. In nucleotides, the CDR3 is TGTGCCAGCATCCGACCATCGGGGACTGAAGCTTTCTTT.